The 23 T cell receptor beta chains below come from one sample, sequenced in a study of shared clonotypes between healthy human individuals. The table came from immunoSEQ multiplex PCR; TCRdb's copy has only in-frame clones and leaves some out. The data contain 2 million to 2.5 million clones, around 93% of them singletons. The sample consisted of naive CD4+ T cells from PBMCs. As to subset: CD45RA+ positively selected. These receptors originate from a man aged 18-30 years in good health. Some clones in this sample may be carry-over from other donors' samples.

The chain combines TRBV28 with TRBJ2-1; TRBD1 aligns across 8 bases. The germline V gene has CDR1 MDHEN and CDR2 SYDVKM. The V gene end was trimmed by 3 bases and the J gene end by 4 bases; junction bases not matched to a gene: 5. The CDR3 extends over 15 amino acids. The DNA of the CDR3 is TGTGCCAGCAGTTTTTTCAGGGGGCGATACAATGAGCAGTTCTTC. Protein product: CASSFFRGRYNEQFF.

J is TRBJ2-1 and V is TRBV6-1; no clear D gene. CDR1 is MNHNS, CDR2 SASEGT, per germline. Between the trimmed V and J ends, which lost 0 bases and 0 bases, there was a span of 6 bases. The CDR3 extends over 15 amino acids. The CDR3: CASSEASNSYNEQFF. The CDR3 coding sequence is TGTGCCAGCAGTGAAGCCTCCAACTCCTACAATGAGCAGTTCTTC.

As for this clone: The identical CDR3 is also encoded by other nucleotide sequences in the sample. The chain uses TRBV5-1 and TRBJ1-4; D is uncertain. Germline values: CDR1 SGHRS, CDR2 YFSETQ. V was shortened by 2 bases and J by 0 bases, with 8 bases between the two germline ends. The CDR3 is 15 residues long. The CDR3 protein is CASSFSDATNEKLFF. The CDR3 nucleotides read TGCGCCAGCAGCTTCTCCGATGCAACTAATGAAAAACTGTTTTTT.

The V call is TRBV29-1, the J call TRBJ2-5, with 9 positions matching TRBD1. CDR3 length: 11 amino acids. The germline CDR1 and CDR2 sequences are SQVTM and ANQGSEA. V lost 7 bases and J lost 11; bases outside the gene matches: 8. The CDR3, as DNA: TGCAGCGGGAGACAGGGGGTAGAGCAGTACTTC. Amino acid sequence: CSGRQGVEQYF.

The chain has TRBV6-5 and TRBJ1-1; D not resolved. The CDR3 has 13 amino acids. Trimming took 5 bases from V and 4 from J, leaving 11 bases between them. Germline V gene data show CDR1 as MNHEY and CDR2 as SVGAGI. CDR3 DNA sequence: TGTGCCAGCAGTCGCCTGAGGAGCACTGAAGCTTTCTTT. The encoded protein is CASSRLRSTEAFF.

V usage is TRBV7-8 and J usage is TRBJ1-5; D gene unclear. CDR1 and CDR2 (germline): SGHVS, FQNEAQ. Trimming pared 0 bases from V and 6 bases from J, leaving 9 bases between. The CDR3 runs to 14 residues. As DNA, the CDR3 is TGTGCCAGCAGCTTAGCCGATCAAGGTCAGCCCCAGCATTTT. It translates to CASSLADQGQPQHF. The whole variable domain, remainder taken from reference TRBV7-8 and TRBJ1-5, is GAGVSQSPRYKVAKRGQDVALRCDPISGHVSLFWYQQALGQGPEFLTYFQNEAQLDKSGLPSDRFFAERPEGSVSTLKIQRTQQEDSAVYLCASSLADQGQPQHFGDGTRLSIL.

The chain joins TRBV5-1 to TRBJ1-2, with 8 bases identical to TRBD1. Per the germline V gene, CDR1 is SGHRS and CDR2 is YFSETQ. Losses at the gene ends were 0 bases for V and 6 bases for J; bases not matched to a gene: 4. The CDR3 spans 14 residues. In DNA, the CDR3 is TGCGCCAGCAGCTTGGTGCAGGGGGCGGATGGCTACACCTTC. Encoded protein: CASSLVQGADGYTF.

The V gene is TRBV5-1, the J gene TRBJ2-7; TRBD2 might be the D (5 bases). This CDR3 has 15 amino acids. Trimming stripped 0 bases from V and 2 bases from J, with 12 bases between. CDR1 and CDR2 (germline): SGHRS, YFSETQ. This chain's CDR3 is CASSLAPGLTYEQYF. The CDR3 DNA is TGCGCCAGCAGCTTGGCGCCAGGACTTACCTACGAGCAGTACTTC. Variable domain in full (rest from reference TRBV5-1 and TRBJ2-7): KAGVTQTPRYLIKTRGQQVTLSCSPISGHRSVSWYQQTPGQGLQFLFEYFSETQRNKGNFPGRFSGRQFSNSRSEMNVSTLELGDSALYLCASSLAPGLTYEQYFGPGTRLTVT.

V and J are TRBV10-3 and TRBJ2-1; D is possibly TRBD2 (5 bases). V shed 3 bases and J shed 10 bases, with 10 bases lying between them. The CDR3 has 12 amino acids. Germline values: CDR1 ENHRY, CDR2 SYGVKD. CDR3 in DNA: TGTGCCATCAGTGATCAGGACTCCGAGCAGTTCTTC. Amino acid sequence: CAISDQDSEQFF.

The gene calls are TRBV6-5 and TRBJ2-5, with D unclear. This CDR3 has 13 amino acids. Trimming removed 0 bases at V and 2 bases at J, with 4 bases between. The germline V gene encodes CDR1 MNHEY and CDR2 SVGAGI. CDR3 in DNA: TGTGCCAGCAGTTACTCGAATCAAGAGACCCAGTACTTC. Translated: CASSYSNQETQYF.

This clone was found once. V is TRBV28 and J is TRBJ1-2; maybe TRBD1 (5 bases). V lost 2 bases and J 8 bases, leaving 9 bases between the germline ends. The germline CDR1 and CDR2 sequences are MDHEN and SYDVKM. The CDR3 is made up of 12 amino acids. In DNA form, the CDR3 reads TGTGCCAGCAGTTTACAGGGAGACGGCTACACCTTC. This codes for CASSLQGDGYTF.

This clone was detected once. The CDR3 coding sequence is TGCGCCAGCAGCCACCGACAGGGGGCAGGCGATTCACCCCTCCACTTT. Protein: CASSHRQGAGDSPLHF. V gene TRBV4-1 combines with J gene TRBJ1-6; 10 bases are shared with TRBD1. This CDR3 contains 16 residues. Germline V gene lookup returns CDR1 MGHRA and CDR2 YSYEKL. V lost 3 bases, J lost 8 bases, and 7 bases stayed unmatched.

V gene TRBV7-2 combines with J gene TRBJ2-3; D not certain. V shed 0 bases and J shed 3 bases, with 4 bases lying between them. Germline CDR1 SGHTA, CDR2 FQGNSA. There are 13 residues in the CDR3. CDR3 DNA sequence: TGTGCCAGCAGCTTAGCCCCTACAGATACGCAGTATTTT. Its protein product is CASSLAPTDTQYF.

The V gene is TRBV7-2, the J gene TRBJ2-5, with unresolved D. Gene TRBJ2-7 matches the end of the DNA better, so the J call may be wrong. The CDR3 runs 14 residues. Germline assignment: CDR1 SGHTA and CDR2 FQGNSA. For the CDR3, the DNA is TGTGCCAGCAGCCCTCGAGTACAGAACTACGAGCAGTACTTC. This translates into CASSPRVQNYEQYF.

This clone was seen a single time. The V gene is TRBV2, the J gene TRBJ2-6; D is perhaps TRBD2 (5 bases). The CDR3 spans 16 residues. Trimming took off 5 bases at V and 0 bases at J, with 11 bases between the two ends. Germline lookup yields CDR1 SNHLY and CDR2 FYNNEI. CDR3 loop: CASSLDGLSGANVLTF. The CDR3 DNA sequence: TGTGCCAGCAGTTTGGACGGACTCTCTGGGGCCAACGTCCTGACTTTC. The whole variable domain, remainder taken from reference TRBV2 and TRBJ2-6, is EPEVTQTPSHQVTQMGQEVILRCVPISNHLYFYWYRQILGQKVEFLVSFYNNEISEKSEIFDDQFSVERPDGSNFTLKIRSTKLEDSAMYFCASSLDGLSGANVLTFGAGSRLTVL.

This chain uses TRBV28 with TRBJ2-7; 9 bases are shared with TRBD1. Germline CDR1 MDHEN, CDR2 SYDVKM. This CDR3 contains 15 residues. The junction had 11 bases not matched to a gene; V was cut back by 6 bases and J by 5 bases. The CDR3 region has the DNA TGTGCCAGCAGAACCTCCCGGACAGGGGCCAACGAGCAGTACTTC. It specifies CASRTSRTGANEQYF.

As to this clone: Additional DNA sequences in this sample encode the identical CDR3. The gene calls are TRBV11-2 and TRBJ1-1; D is perhaps TRBD1 (6 bases). Germline CDR1 and CDR2: SGHAT and FQNNGV. V was shortened by 0 bases and J by 5 bases, with 10 bases between the two germline ends. The CDR3 runs to 14 residues. The CDR3 loop is CASSLDGGRTEAFF. The CDR3 nucleotides read TGTGCCAGCAGCTTAGACGGGGGCAGGACTGAAGCTTTCTTT. Full variable domain (remainder filled in from reference TRBV11-2 and TRBJ1-1): EAGVAQSPRYKIIEKRQSVAFWCNPISGHATLYWYQQILGQGPKLLIQFQNNGVVDDSQLPKDRFSAERLKGVDSTLKIQPAKLEDSAVYLCASSLDGGRTEAFFGQGTRLTVV.

V and J are TRBV19 and TRBJ2-2, with 9 bases that match TRBD2. The V gene end was trimmed by 2 bases and the J gene end by 6 bases; junction bases not matched to a gene: 10. Germline-derived CDR1 and CDR2 are LNHDA and SQIVND (reference sequence). There are 17 residues in the CDR3. CDR3 in amino acids: CASSIPLGGRASGELFF. The DNA of the CDR3 is TGTGCCAGTAGTATACCCCTGGGCGGGAGGGCCTCCGGGGAGCTGTTTTTT.

The chain couples TRBV5-1 to TRBJ2-3, with D unclear. V was shortened by 3 bases and J by 4 bases, with 9 bases between the two germline ends. This CDR3 comprises 13 residues. Germline CDR1 SGHRS, CDR2 YFSETQ. Written as DNA, the CDR3 is TGCGCCAGCAGCTCCCTAGTGGCAGATACGCAGTATTTT. As protein: CASSSLVADTQYF.

The chain uses TRBV14 and TRBJ2-5, with 8 positions matching TRBD1. Trimming took 0 bases from V and 1 from J; bases not matched to a gene: 10. Germline values: CDR1 SGHDN, CDR2 FVKESK. CDR3 length: 18 residues. The CDR3 spells CASSQDLPGQGTQETQYF. CDR3 in DNA: TGTGCCAGCAGCCAAGATCTCCCAGGACAGGGAACCCAAGAGACCCAGTACTTC.

The genes are TRBV5-1 and TRBJ2-7, with a weak D call TRBD2 (6 bases). The CDR3 spans 15 residues. Germline CDR1 is SGHRS and CDR2 is YFSETQ. V gave up 4 bases and J gave up 2 bases, with 16 bases separating them. The CDR3 protein is CASSDRGTVTYEQYF. In DNA form, the CDR3 reads TGCGCCAGCAGCGATCGCGGGACGGTAACCTACGAGCAGTACTTC.

CDR3 amino acids: CASSLADGRENSEQFF. In DNA form, the CDR3 reads TGCGCCAGCAGCTTGGCCGACGGGAGGGAGAACAGTGAGCAGTTCTTC. The chain couples TRBV5-1 to TRBJ2-1; the match to TRBD2 covers 8 bases. Germline-derived CDR1 and CDR2 are SGHRS and YFSETQ. Trimming took 0 bases from V and 9 from J; bases not matched to a gene: 11. The CDR3 is 16 residues long.

The chain couples TRBV6-7 to TRBJ2-3, with 13 bases that match TRBD2. TRBV6-7 is reported as an ORF; its role is uncertain. After removal of 5 bases from V and 0 bases from J, the junction contained 11 bases not matched to a gene. CDR3 length equals 19 residues. The CDR3 sequence: CASSRSPGLAGTSTDTQYF. In nucleotides, the CDR3 is TGTGCCAGCAGTCGATCGCCGGGACTAGCGGGAACTAGCACAGATACGCAGTATTTT.